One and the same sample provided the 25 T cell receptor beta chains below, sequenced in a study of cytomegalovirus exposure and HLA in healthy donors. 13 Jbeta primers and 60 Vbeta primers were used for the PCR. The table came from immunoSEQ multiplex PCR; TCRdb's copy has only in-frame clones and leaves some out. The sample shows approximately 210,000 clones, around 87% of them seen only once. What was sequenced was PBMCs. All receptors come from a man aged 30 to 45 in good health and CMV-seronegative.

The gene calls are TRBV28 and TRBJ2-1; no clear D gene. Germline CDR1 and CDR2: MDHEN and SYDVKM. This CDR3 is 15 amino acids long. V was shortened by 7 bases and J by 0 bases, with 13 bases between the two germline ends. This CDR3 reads CASTHKEISYNEQFF. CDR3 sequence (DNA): TGTGCCAGCACCCATAAGGAGATCTCCTACAATGAGCAGTTCTTC.

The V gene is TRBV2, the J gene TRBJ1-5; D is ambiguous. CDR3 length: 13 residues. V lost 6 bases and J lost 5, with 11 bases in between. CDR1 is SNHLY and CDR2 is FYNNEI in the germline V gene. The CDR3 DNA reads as TGTGCCAGCAGGAGGAGGCCGGATCAGCCCCAGCATTTT. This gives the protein CASRRRPDQPQHF.

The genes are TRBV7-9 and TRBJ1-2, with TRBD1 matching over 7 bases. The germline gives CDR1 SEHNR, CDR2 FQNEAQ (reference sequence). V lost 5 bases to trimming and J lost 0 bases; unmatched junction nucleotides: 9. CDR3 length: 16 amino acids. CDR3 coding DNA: TGTGCCAGCAGCCCGGCGACAGGGAAGGCTAACTATGGCTACACCTTC. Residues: CASSPATGKANYGYTF. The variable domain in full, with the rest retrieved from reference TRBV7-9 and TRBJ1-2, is DTGVSQNPRHKITKRGQNVTFRCDPISEHNRLYWYRQTLGQGPEFLTYFQNEAQLEKSRLLSDRFSAERPKGSFSTLEIQRTEQGDSAMYLCASSPATGKANYGYTFGSGTRLTVV.

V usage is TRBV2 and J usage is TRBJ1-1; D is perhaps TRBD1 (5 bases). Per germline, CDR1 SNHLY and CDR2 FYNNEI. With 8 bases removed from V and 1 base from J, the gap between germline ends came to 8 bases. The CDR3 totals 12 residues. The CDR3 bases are TGTGCCAGCCCTGACAGGAACACTGAAGCTTTCTTT. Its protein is CASPDRNTEAFF.

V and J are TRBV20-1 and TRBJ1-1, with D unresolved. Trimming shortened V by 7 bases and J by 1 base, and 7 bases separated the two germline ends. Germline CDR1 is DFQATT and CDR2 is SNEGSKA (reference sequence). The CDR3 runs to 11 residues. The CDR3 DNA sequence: TGCAGTGTCCCGGGGAACACTGAAGCTTTCTTT. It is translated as CSVPGNTEAFF.

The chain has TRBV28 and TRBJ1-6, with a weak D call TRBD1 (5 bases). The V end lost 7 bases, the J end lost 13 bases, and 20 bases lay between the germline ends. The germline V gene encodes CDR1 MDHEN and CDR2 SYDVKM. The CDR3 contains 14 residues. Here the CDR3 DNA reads TGTGCCAGCATTGGGGTTGGGGCCCAGTTTCCCCTCCACTTT. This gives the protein CASIGVGAQFPLHF. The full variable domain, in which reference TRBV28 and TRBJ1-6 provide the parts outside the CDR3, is DVKVTQSSRYLVKRTGEKVFLECVQDMDHENMFWYRQDPGLGLRLIYFSYDVKMKEKGDIPEGYSVSREKKERFSLILESASTNQTSMYLCASIGVGAQFPLHFGNGTRLTVT.

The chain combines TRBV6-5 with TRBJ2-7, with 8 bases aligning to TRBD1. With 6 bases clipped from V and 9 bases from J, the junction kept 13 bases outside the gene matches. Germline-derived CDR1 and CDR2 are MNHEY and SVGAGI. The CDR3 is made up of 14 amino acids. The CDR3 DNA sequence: TGTGCCAGCAGGGTTTCCAGGGGGCTAAAGGGGCAGTACTTC. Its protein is CASRVSRGLKGQYF.

CDR3 nucleotides: TGTGCCAGCAGCCAAGAAGAGGTTTCAGACAATCAGCCCCAGCATTTT. This sequence encodes CASSQEEVSDNQPQHF. This rearrangement joins TRBV4-2 to TRBJ1-5; no definite D call. V shed 0 bases and J shed 3 bases, with 12 bases lying between them. CDR1 and CDR2 from the germline V gene are LGHNA and YNFKEQ. The CDR3 runs 16 residues.

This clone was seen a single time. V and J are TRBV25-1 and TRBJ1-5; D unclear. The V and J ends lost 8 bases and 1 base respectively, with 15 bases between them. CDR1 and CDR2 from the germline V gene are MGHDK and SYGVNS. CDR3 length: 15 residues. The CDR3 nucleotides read TGTGCCAGCGGTGCTGGTGGACTGAGCAATCAGCCCCAGCATTTT. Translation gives CASGAGGLSNQPQHF.

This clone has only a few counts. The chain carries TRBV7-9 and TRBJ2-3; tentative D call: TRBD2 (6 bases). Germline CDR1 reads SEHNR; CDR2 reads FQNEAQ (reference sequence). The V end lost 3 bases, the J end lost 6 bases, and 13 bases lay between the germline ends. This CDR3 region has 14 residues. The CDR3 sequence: CASSFGGSQDTQYF. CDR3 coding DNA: TGTGCCAGCAGCTTCGGAGGGAGCCAGGATACGCAGTATTTT.

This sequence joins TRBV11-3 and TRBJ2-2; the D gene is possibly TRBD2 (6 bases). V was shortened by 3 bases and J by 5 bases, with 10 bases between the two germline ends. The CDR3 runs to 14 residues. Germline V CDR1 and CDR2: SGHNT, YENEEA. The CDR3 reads CASSLTSFTGELFF. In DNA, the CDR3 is TGTGCCAGCAGCTTGACTAGTTTTACCGGGGAGCTGTTTTTT. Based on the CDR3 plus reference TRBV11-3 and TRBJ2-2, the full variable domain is EAGVVQSPRYKIIEKKQPVAFWCNPISGHNTLYWYLQNLGQGPELLIRYENEEAVDDSQLPKDRFSAERLKGVDSTLKIQPAELGDSAVYLCASSLTSFTGELFFGEGSRLTVL.

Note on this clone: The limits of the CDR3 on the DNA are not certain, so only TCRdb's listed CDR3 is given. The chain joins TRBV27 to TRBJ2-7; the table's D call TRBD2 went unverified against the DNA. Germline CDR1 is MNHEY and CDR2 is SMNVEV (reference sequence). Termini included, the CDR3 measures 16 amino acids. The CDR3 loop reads CASSSSTSGVPYEQYF.

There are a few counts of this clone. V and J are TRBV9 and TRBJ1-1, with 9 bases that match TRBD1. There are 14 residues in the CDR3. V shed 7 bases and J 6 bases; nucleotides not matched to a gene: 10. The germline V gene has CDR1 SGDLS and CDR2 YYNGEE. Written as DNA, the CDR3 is TGTGCCAGCCAACCACAGGGGGCAGTCGCTGAAGCTTTCTTT. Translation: CASQPQGAVAEAFF.

CDR3 protein: CSVEARDRVPNYGYTF. CDR3 DNA sequence: TGCAGCGTTGAGGCTCGGGACAGGGTTCCCAACTATGGCTACACCTTC. The V gene is TRBV29-1, the J gene TRBJ1-2; 9 positions match TRBD1. The germline V gene encodes CDR1 SQVTM and CDR2 ANQGSEA. The CDR3 contains 16 residues. V was pared by 3 bases and J by 2 bases, with 10 bases of the junction left unmatched.

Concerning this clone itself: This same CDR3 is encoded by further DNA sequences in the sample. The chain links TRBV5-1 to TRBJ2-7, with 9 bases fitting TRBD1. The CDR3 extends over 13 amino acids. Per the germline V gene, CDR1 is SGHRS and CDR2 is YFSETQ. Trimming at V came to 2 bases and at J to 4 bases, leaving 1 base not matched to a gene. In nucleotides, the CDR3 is TGCGCCAGCAGCTTACAGGGGGCTTACGAGCAGTACTTC. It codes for CASSLQGAYEQYF.

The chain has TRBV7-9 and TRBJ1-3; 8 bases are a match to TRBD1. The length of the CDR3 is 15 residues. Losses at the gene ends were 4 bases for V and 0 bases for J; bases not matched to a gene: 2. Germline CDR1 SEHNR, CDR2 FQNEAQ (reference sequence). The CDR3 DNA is TGTGCCAGCAGCTCCGACAGGGGCTCTGGAAACACCATATATTTT. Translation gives CASSSDRGSGNTIYF.

In DNA, the CDR3 is TGCGCCAGCAGCCAGCGGGACTCCCGTGAAGCTTTCTTT. Residues: CASSQRDSREAFF. V usage is TRBV4-3 and J usage is TRBJ1-1, with a possible D match to TRBD1 (5 bases). The V gene's germline CDR1 is LGHNA and CDR2 YSLEER. CDR3 size: 13 residues. The ends were cut back, 3 bases at V and 7 bases at J, with 12 bases in the middle.

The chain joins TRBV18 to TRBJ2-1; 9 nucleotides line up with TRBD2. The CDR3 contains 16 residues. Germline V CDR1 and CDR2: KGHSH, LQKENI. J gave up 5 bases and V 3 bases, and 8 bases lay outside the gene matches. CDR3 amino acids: CASSPGLAGIDNEQFF. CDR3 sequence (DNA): TGTGCCAGCTCACCCGGGCTAGCGGGAATAGACAATGAGCAGTTCTTC.

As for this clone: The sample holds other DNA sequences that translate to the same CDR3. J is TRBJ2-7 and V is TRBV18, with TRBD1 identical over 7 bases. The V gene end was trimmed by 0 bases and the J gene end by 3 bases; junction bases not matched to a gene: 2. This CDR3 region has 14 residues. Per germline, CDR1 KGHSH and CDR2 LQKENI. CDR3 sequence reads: CASSPPGQNYEQYF. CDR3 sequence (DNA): TGTGCCAGCTCACCACCGGGACAGAACTACGAGCAGTACTTC.

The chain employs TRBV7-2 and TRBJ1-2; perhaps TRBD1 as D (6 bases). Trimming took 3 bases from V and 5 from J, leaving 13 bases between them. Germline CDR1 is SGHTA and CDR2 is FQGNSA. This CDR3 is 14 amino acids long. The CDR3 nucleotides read TGTGCCAGCAGCTTCAAAGGGGGATCTTATGGCTACACCTTC. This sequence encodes CASSFKGGSYGYTF.

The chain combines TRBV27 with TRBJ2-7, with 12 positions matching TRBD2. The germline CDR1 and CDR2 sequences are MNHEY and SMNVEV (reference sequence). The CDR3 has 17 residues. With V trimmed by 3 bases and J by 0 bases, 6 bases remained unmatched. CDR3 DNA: TGTGCCAGCAGTTTTGGGACTAGCGGGCCGAGCTCCTACGAGCAGTACTTC. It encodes CASSFGTSGPSSYEQYF.

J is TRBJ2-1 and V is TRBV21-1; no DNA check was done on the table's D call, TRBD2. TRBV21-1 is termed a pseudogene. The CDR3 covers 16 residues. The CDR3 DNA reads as TGTGCCAGCAGCAAAATAGCGGGGGGGCATCAGGATGAGCAGTTCTTC. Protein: CASSKIAGGHQDEQFF.

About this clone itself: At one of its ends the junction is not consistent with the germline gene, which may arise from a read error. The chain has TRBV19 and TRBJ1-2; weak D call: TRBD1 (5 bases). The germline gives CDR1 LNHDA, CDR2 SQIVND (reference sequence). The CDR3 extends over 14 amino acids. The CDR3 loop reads CANSQPPGRVGYTF. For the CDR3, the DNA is TGTGCCAATAGTCAGCCGCCAGGGCGAGTAGGCTACACCTTC.

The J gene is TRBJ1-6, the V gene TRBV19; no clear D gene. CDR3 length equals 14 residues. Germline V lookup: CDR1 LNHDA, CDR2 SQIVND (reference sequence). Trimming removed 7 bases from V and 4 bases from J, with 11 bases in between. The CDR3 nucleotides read TGTGCCAGTACGCAAGCTTTATATAATTCACCCCTCCACTTT. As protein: CASTQALYNSPLHF. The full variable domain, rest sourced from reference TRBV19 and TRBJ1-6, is DGGITQSPKYLFRKEGQNVTLSCEQNLNHDAMYWYRQDPGQGLRLIYYSQIVNDFQKGDIAEGYSVSREKKESFPLTVTSAQKNPTAFYLCASTQALYNSPLHFGNGTRLTVT.

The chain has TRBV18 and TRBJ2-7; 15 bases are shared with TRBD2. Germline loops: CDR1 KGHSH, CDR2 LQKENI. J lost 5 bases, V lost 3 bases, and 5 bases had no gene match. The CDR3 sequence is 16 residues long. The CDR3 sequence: CASSPGLAGGRNEQYF. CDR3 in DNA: TGTGCCAGCTCACCTGGACTAGCGGGGGGGCGTAACGAGCAGTACTTC.